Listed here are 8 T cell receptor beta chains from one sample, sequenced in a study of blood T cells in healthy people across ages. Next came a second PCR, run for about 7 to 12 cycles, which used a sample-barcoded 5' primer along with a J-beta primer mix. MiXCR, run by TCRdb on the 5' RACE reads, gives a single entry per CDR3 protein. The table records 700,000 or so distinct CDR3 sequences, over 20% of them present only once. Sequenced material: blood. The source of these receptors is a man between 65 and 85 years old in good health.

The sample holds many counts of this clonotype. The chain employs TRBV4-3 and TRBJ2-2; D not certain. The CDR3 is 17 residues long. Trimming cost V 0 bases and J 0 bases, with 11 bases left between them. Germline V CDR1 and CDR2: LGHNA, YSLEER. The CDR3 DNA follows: TGCGCCAGCAGCCAAGATCGGTTCAGGTCGAACACCGGGGAGCTGTTTTTT. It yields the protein CASSQDRFRSNTGELFF.

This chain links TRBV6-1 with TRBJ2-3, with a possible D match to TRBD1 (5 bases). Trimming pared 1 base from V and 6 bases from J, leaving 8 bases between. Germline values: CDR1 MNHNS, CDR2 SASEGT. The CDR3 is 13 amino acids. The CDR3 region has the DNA TGTGCCAGCAGTGAAGGGGGCAAGGATACGCAGTATTTT. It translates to CASSEGGKDTQYF.

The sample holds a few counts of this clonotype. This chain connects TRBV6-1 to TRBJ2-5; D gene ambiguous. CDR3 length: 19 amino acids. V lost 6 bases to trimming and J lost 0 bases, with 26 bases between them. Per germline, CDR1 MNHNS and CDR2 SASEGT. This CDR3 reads CASSPSREFWLLYQETQYF. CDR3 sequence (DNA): TGTGCCAGCAGCCCCTCCCGAGAGTTCTGGCTCCTGTACCAAGAGACCCAGTACTTC.

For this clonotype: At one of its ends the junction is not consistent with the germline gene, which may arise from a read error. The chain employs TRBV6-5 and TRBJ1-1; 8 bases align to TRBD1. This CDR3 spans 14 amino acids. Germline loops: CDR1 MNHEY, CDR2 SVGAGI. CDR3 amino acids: CASSPPDRAWHRVF. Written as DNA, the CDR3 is TGTGCCAGCAGTCCCCCGGACAGGGCTTGGCATCGAGTCTTT.

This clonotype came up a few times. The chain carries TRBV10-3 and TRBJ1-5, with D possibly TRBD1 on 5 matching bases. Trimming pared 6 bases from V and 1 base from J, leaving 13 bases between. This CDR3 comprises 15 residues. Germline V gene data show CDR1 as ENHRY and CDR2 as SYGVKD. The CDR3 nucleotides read TGTGCCATCAGCGCAGACAGAACGAGCAATCAGCCCCAGCATTTT. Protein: CAISADRTSNQPQHF.

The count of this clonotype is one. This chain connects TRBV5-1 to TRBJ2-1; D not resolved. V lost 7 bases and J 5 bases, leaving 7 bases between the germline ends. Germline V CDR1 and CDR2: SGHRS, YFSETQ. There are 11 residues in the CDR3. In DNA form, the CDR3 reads TGCGCCAGCGGCCACAACAATGAGCAGTTCTTC. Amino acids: CASGHNNEQFF.

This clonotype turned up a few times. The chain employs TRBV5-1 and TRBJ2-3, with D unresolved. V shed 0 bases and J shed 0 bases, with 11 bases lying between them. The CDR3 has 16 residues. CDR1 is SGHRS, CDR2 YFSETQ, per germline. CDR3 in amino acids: CASSLGVVPSTDTQYF. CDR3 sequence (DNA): TGCGCCAGCAGCTTGGGAGTGGTTCCTAGCACAGATACGCAGTATTTT.

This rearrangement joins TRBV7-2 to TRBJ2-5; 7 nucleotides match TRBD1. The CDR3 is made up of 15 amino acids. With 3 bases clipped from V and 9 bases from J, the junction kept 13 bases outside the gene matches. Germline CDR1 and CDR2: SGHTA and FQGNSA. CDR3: CASSFDRAGRMAQYF. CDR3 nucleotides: TGTGCCAGCAGCTTTGACAGGGCGGGCAGGATGGCCCAGTACTTC.